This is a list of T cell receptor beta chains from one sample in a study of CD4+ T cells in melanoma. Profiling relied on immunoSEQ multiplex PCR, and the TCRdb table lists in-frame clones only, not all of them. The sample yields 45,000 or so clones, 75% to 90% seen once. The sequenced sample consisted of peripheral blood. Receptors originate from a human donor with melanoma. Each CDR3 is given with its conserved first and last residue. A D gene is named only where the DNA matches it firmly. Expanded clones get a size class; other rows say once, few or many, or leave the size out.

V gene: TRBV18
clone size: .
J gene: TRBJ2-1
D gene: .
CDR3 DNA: TGTGCCAGCTCACCATTAACTAGCTCTAATGAGCAGTTCTTC
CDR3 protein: CASSPLTSSNEQFF

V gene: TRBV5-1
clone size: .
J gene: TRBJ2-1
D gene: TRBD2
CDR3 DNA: TGCGCCAGCAGCTTGGGGACCCCCGGGACTACCACCTACAATGAGCAGTTCTTC
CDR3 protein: CASSLGTPGTTTYNEQFF

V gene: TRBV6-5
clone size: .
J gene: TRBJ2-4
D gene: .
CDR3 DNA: TGTGCCAGCAGTCAGGGGTTAGCCAAAAACATTCAGTACTTC
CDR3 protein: CASSQGLAKNIQYF

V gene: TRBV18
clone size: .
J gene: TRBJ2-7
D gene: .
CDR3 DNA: TGTGCCAGCTTCACCTCATCAGGGACTGGCTCCTACGAGCAGTACTTC
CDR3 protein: CASFTSSGTGSYEQYF

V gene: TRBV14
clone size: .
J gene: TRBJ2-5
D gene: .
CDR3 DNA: TGTGCCAGCAGCCGAGGGGAGACCCAGTACTTC
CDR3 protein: CASSRGETQYF

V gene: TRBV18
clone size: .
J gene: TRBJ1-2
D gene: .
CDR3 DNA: TGTGCCAGCTCACCAAACAATGCTAACTATGGCTACACCTTC
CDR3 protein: CASSPNNANYGYTF

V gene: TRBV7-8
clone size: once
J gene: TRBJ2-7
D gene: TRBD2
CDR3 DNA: TGTGCCAGCAGCTTAGAGGCTAGCGGGGGGACCTACGAGCAGTACTTC
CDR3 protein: CASSLEASGGTYEQYF

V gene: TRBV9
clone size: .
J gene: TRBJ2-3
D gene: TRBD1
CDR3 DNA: TGTGCCAGCACCGAGGGGACAGGGTGGACAGATACGCAGTATTTT
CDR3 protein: CASTEGTGWTDTQYF

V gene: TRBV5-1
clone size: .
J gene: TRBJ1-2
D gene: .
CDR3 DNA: TGCGCCAGCAGCTTGGGGGGAGCAGCGGGCGGCTACACCTTC
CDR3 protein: CASSLGGAAGGYTF

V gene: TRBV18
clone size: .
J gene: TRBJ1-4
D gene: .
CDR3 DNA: TGTGCCAGCTCACCACGCGTTGCAACTAATGAAAAACTGTTTTTT
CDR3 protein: CASSPRVATNEKLFF

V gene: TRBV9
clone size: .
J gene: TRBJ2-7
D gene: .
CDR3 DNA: TGTGCCAGCAGCGCCGGAGGGTCAGCTGAGGAGCAGTACTTC
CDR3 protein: CASSAGGSAEEQYF

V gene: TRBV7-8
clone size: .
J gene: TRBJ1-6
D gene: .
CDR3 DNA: TGTGCCAGCAGCGCAGCCGGTGATTCACCCCTCCACTTT
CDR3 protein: CASSAAGDSPLHF

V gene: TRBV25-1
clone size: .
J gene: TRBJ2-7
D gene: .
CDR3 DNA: TGTGCCAGCAGAAAAACAGGGTCAATCTACGAGCAGTACTTC
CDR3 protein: CASRKTGSIYEQYF

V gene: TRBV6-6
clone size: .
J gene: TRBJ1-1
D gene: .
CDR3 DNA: TGTGCCAGCAGTCCCAGGACACCAAACACTGAAGCTTTCTTT
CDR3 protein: CASSPRTPNTEAFF

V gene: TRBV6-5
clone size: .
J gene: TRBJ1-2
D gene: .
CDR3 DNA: TGTGCCAGCAGCCCTGGGACTTACTACTATGGCTACACCTTC
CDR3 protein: CASSPGTYYYGYTF

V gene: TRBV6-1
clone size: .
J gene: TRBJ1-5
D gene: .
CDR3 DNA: TGTGCCAGCAGTGTCGGAGGGAATCAGCCCCAGCATTTT
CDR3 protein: CASSVGGNQPQHF

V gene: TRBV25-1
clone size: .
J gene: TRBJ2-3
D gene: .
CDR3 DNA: TGTGCCAGCCGTGGAGGGGTGTTACTAGAGGCAGATACGCAGTATTTT
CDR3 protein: CASRGGVLLEADTQYF

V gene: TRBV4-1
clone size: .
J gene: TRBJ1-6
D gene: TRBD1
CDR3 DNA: TGCGCCAGCAGCCAAGAAGGGACAGGGAATAATTCACCCCTCCACTTT
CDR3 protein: CASSQEGTGNNSPLHF

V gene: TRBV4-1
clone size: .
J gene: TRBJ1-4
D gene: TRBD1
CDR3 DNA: TGCGCCAGCAGCCAAGTCTCGGGACAGGGACGCGAAAAACTGTTTTTT
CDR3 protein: CASSQVSGQGREKLFF

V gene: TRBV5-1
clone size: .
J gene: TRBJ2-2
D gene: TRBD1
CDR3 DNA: TGCGCCAGCAGGGAAGGACAGGGTCCCGGGGAGCTGTTTTTT
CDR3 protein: CASREGQGPGELFF

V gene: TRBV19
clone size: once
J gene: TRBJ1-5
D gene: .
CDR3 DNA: TGTGCCAGTAAGTGGACGCTGGGGAGCAATCAGCCCCAGCATTTT
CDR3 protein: CASKWTLGSNQPQHF

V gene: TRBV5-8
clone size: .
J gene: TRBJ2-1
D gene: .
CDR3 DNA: TGTGCCAGCAGCTTGTACCAAGTGCGGGAGCAGTTCTTC
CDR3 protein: CASSLYQVREQFF

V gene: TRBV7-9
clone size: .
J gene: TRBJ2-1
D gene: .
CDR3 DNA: TGTGCCAGCAGCCGTCCCGGGGCGTGGGGTGGGGATGAGCAGTTCTTC
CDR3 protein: CASSRPGAWGGDEQFF

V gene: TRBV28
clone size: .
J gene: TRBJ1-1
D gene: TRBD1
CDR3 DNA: TGTGCCAGCTGTGTCCCAATCAATACAGGGGGAACTGAAGCTTTCTTT
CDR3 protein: CASCVPINTGGTEAFF

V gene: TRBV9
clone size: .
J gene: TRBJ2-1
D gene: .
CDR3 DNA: TGTGCCAGCAGCACCACCTACAATGAGCAGTTCTTC
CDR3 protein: CASSTTYNEQFF

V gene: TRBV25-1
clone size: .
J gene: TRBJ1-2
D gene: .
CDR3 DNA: TGTGCCAGCAGTGAATCCGGGGGGTTCCTTAACTATGGCTACACCTTC
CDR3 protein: CASSESGGFLNYGYTF

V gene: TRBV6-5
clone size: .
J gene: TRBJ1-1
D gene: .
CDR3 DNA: TGTGCCGGAATGTCAGTAGATGAAGCTTTCTTT
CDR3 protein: CAGMSVDEAFF

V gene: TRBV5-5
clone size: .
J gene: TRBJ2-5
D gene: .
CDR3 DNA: TGTGCCAGCAGCAGTCTACGGGGGAAAACCGGGGAGACCCAGTACTTC
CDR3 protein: CASSSLRGKTGETQYF

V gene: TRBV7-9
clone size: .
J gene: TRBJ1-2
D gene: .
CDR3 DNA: TGTGCCAGCAGCTTAGATGGTGTGTTTGGGGGAAACAACTATGGCTACACCTTC
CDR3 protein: CASSLDGVFGGNNYGYTF

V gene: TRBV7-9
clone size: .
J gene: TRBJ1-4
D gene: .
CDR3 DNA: TGTGCCAGCAGCCTTCAGAAGACAACTAATGAAAAACTGTTTTTT
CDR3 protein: CASSLQKTTNEKLFF

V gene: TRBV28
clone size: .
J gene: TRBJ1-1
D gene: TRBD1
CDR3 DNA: TGTGCCAGCAGCTGGACAGGGGTTGAAGCTTTCTTT
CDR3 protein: CASSWTGVEAFF

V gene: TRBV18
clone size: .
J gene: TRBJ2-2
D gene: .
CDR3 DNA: TGTGCCAGCTCACCCTGGCCAACGAACACCGGGGAGCTGTTTTTT
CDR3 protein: CASSPWPTNTGELFF

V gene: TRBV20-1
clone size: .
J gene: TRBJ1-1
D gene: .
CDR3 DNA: TGCAGTGCTAGAGTCCCCCCCGTAGCTTTCTTT
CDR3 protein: CSARVPPVAFF

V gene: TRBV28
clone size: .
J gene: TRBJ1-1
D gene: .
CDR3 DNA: TGTGCCAGCAGTTTCGCCAGGCGGACCTATGAAGCTTTCTTT
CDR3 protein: CASSFARRTYEAFF

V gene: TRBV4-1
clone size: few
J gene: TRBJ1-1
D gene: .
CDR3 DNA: TGCGCCAGCAGCCAAGAGAGGGGATACACTGAAGCTTTCTTT
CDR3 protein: CASSQERGYTEAFF

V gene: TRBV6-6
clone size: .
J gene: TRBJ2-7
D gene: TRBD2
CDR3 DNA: TGTGCCAGCAGTTACGGGACTAGCGAGTCCTACGAGCAGTACTTC
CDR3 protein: CASSYGTSESYEQYF

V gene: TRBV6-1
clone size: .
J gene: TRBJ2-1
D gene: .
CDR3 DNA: TGTGCCAGCAGAGAAGCTAGGGGGTCCCGCAATGAGCAGTTCTTC
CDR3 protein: CASREARGSRNEQFF

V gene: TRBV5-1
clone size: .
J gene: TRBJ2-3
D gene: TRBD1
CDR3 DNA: TGCGCCAGCACCCCGGACAGGCCAAACACAGATACGCAGTATTTT
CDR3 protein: CASTPDRPNTDTQYF

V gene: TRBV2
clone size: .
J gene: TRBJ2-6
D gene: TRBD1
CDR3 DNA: TGTGCCAGCAGTGAAGCCCGGACAGGGCCCTCTGGGGCCAACGTCCTGACTTTC
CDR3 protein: CASSEARTGPSGANVLTF

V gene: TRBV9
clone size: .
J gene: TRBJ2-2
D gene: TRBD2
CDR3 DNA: TGTGCCAGCAGCGTAGACGGCGGGGGAGGGACCGGGGAGCTGTTTTTT
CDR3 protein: CASSVDGGGGTGELFF

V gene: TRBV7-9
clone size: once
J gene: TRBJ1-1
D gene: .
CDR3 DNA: TGTGCCAGCAGCCCCAGCCTGACAGGCAGTAGGACTGAAGCTTTCTTT
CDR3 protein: CASSPSLTGSRTEAFF

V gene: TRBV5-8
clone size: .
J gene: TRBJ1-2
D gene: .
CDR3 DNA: TGTGCCAGCAGCGTAGGGACAATCTATGGCTACACCTTC
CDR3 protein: CASSVGTIYGYTF

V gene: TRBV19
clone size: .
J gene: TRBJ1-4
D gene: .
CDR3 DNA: TGTGCCAGTAGTAATCCGGGACAAGTTGTGGAAAAACTGTTTTTT
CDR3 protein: CASSNPGQVVEKLFF

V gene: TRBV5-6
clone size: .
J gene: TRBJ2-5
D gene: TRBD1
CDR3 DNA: TGTGCCAGCAGCTTGAGGTGGGACAGGGAAGAGACCCAGTACTTC
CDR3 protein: CASSLRWDREETQYF

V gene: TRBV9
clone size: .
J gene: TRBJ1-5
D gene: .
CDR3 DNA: TGTGCCAGCAGCGTAGGAAATCCGGATCAGCCCCAGCATTTT
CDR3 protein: CASSVGNPDQPQHF

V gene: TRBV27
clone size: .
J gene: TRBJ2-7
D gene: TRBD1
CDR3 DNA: TGTGCCAGCAGTTCTATAGGACAGGGGTACGAGCAGTACTTC
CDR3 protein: CASSSIGQGYEQYF

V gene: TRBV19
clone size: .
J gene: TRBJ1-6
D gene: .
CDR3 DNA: TGTGCCAGTAGGCAAAGGAGGGACTATTCACCCCTCCACTTT
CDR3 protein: CASRQRRDYSPLHF

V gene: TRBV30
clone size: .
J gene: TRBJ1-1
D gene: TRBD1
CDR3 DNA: TGTGCCTGGAGTACCCGACAGGGGGCGAACACTGAAGCTTTCTTT
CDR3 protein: CAWSTRQGANTEAFF

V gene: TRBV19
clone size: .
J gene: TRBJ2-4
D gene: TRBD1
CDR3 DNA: TGTGCCAGTAGTACCCCTCTCCGGGACAGTAAAAACATTCAGTACTTC
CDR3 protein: CASSTPLRDSKNIQYF

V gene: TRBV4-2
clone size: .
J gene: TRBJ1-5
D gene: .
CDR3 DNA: TGTGCCAGCAGCCAAGATCGGAATCAGCCCCAGCATTTT
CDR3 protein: CASSQDRNQPQHF